Listed here are 27 T cell receptor beta chains from one sample, sequenced in a study of cytomegalovirus exposure and HLA in healthy donors. Primers for the PCR totalled 60 Vbeta and 13 Jbeta. Libraries were prepared by immunoSEQ multiplex PCR; TCRdb keeps only in-frame clonotypes and omits some of them. Of roughly 120,000 clones in the sample, about 80% were seen once. Sequenced sample: PBMCs. These receptors were collected from a man aged 50 to 59 in good health and CMV-seropositive.

The chain is built from TRBV25-1 and TRBJ2-1; 12 bases are a match to TRBD2. The CDR3 totals 18 residues. Germline V gene data show CDR1 as MGHDK and CDR2 as SYGVNS. Trimming took 5 bases from V and 10 from J; bases not matched to a gene: 18. The CDR3 DNA sequence: TGTGCCAGCAGTAGAGGACTAGCGGGATCCGATTCCCGGGGGGAGCAGTTCTTC. Its protein is CASSRGLAGSDSRGEQFF.

This clone came up once. This chain joins TRBV11-2 and TRBJ2-7, with D perhaps matching TRBD1 (5 bases). V was shortened by 4 bases and J by 5 bases, with 15 bases between the two germline ends. The germline gives CDR1 SGHAT, CDR2 FQNNGV. This CDR3 contains 14 residues. The CDR3 is CASSSIAGRNEQYF. The DNA of the CDR3 is TGTGCCAGCAGCTCAATCGCAGGGCGGAACGAGCAGTACTTC.

CDR3 region: CAWSVLALADGYTF. The CDR3 coding sequence is TGTGCCTGGAGTGTACTAGCCCTCGCGGATGGCTACACCTTC. This rearrangement joins TRBV30 to TRBJ1-2; no reliable D call. The germline V gene has CDR1 GTSNPN and CDR2 SVGIG (reference sequence). The CDR3 sequence is 14 residues long. V lost 0 bases and J lost 6, with 14 bases in between.

The chain joins TRBV28 to TRBJ2-1; TRBD1 might be the D (5 bases). Germline V CDR1 and CDR2: MDHEN, SYDVKM. This CDR3 is 14 amino acids long. V lost 4 bases and J lost 2, with 9 bases in between. CDR3 amino acids: CASSSRQTYNEQFF. The CDR3 coding sequence is TGTGCCAGCAGTTCTCGACAGACCTACAATGAGCAGTTCTTC.

V and J are TRBV5-1 and TRBJ2-6, with a possible D match to TRBD2 (5 bases). Germline CDR1 reads SGHRS; CDR2 reads YFSETQ. This CDR3 is 14 amino acids long. Trimming took 1 base from V and 8 from J, leaving 10 bases between them. CDR3 region: CASSLQPGSNVLTF. The CDR3 nucleotides read TGCGCCAGCAGCTTGCAACCGGGATCCAACGTCCTGACTTTC.

This chain joins TRBV11-2 and TRBJ1-1, with D possibly being TRBD1 (5 bases). The CDR3 runs to 16 residues. CDR1 SGHAT and CDR2 FQNNGV come from the germline V gene. V gave up 4 bases and J gave up 0 bases, with 15 bases separating them. The chain's CDR3 is CASSSQGGLMNTEAFF. CDR3 sequence (DNA): TGTGCCAGCAGCTCCCAGGGAGGGTTAATGAACACTGAAGCTTTCTTT.

V gene TRBV6-5 combines with J gene TRBJ2-1, with TRBD2 identical over 10 bases. Germline-derived CDR1 and CDR2 are MNHEY and SVGAGI. V dropped 5 bases and J dropped 12; count of bases not matched to a gene: 7. The CDR3 has 13 amino acids. CDR3 region: CASSISSGRWQFF. The CDR3 bases are TGTGCCAGCAGTATATCTAGCGGGAGATGGCAGTTCTTC.

The rearrangement links TRBV19 to TRBJ2-3, with TRBD2 as a possible D gene (5 bases). Germline-derived CDR1 and CDR2 are LNHDA and SQIVND (reference sequence). The CDR3 runs 15 residues. Trimming shortened V by 3 bases and J by 2 bases, and 12 bases separated the two germline ends. CDR3 protein: CASSIGAVSTDTQYF. The CDR3 coding sequence is TGTGCCAGTAGTATCGGAGCGGTTTCCACAGATACGCAGTATTTT.

The chain employs TRBV6-6 and TRBJ2-1; 7 bases are shared with TRBD1. Losses at the gene ends were 5 bases for V and 8 bases for J; bases not matched to a gene: 3. The germline CDR1 and CDR2 sequences are MNHNY and SVGAGI (reference sequence). The CDR3 is 12 amino acids. Here the CDR3 DNA reads TGTGCCAGCAGTAACAGGGGCCATGAGCAGTTCTTC. Its translation is CASSNRGHEQFF.

This clone was observed a few times. The chain uses TRBV10-2 and TRBJ1-1; tentatively, D is TRBD1 (5 bases). V lost 8 bases and J 0 bases, leaving 13 bases between the germline ends. This CDR3 contains 14 residues. Per germline, CDR1 WSHSY and CDR2 SAAADI. CDR3 DNA sequence: TGCGCCAGCGTTGGTCAGGGTCTGAACACTGAAGCTTTCTTT. Translation gives CASVGQGLNTEAFF.

The genes are TRBV7-8 and TRBJ2-7, with a tentative D call TRBD1 (6 bases). V was shortened by 5 bases and J by 9 bases, with 17 bases between the two germline ends. CDR3 length: 13 amino acids. Germline V lookup: CDR1 SGHVS, CDR2 FQNEAQ. CDR3: CASSPLGAGGQYF. In DNA, the CDR3 is TGTGCCAGCAGCCCCCTGGGGGCCGGCGGGCAGTACTTC.

The chain couples TRBV10-3 to TRBJ1-5; 7 bases line up with TRBD1. CDR1 is ENHRY, CDR2 SYGVKD, per germline. The CDR3 contains 14 residues. The V and J ends lost 5 bases and 3 bases, in that order; junction bases with no gene match: 4. The CDR3 sequence: CAISMTGNNQPQHF. CDR3 coding DNA: TGTGCCATCAGTATGACAGGGAACAATCAGCCCCAGCATTTT.

The chain carries TRBV19 and TRBJ2-1; 7 positions agree with TRBD1. From germline, CDR1 is LNHDA and CDR2 SQIVND (reference sequence). V shed 6 bases, J shed 7 bases, and the junction held 12 bases outside the gene matches. The CDR3 loop spans 15 amino acids. The CDR3 region is CASSLQHTGANEQFF. The CDR3 coding sequence is TGTGCCAGTAGCCTCCAACATACAGGGGCGAATGAGCAGTTCTTC.

The CDR3 here is CASRTGGQGVGYTF. CDR3 DNA sequence: TGTGCCAGTAGGACCGGGGGACAGGGTGTTGGCTACACCTTC. The chain is built from TRBV19 and TRBJ1-2, with 9 bases that match TRBD1. CDR3 length equals 14 residues. Trimming took 6 bases from V and 7 from J; bases not matched to a gene: 9. Germline lookup yields CDR1 LNHDA and CDR2 SQIVND (reference sequence).

This clone was seen only a few times. This chain connects TRBV6-1 to TRBJ2-1; TRBD1 aligns across 8 bases. V lost 10 bases and J lost 3; bases outside the gene matches: 11. CDR1 and CDR2 from the germline V gene are MNHNS and SASEGT. CDR3 length: 15 amino acids. The CDR3: CATHSGDRFYNEQFF. The CDR3 nucleotides read TGTGCCACCCACTCCGGGGACAGGTTCTACAATGAGCAGTTCTTC.

A remark on this clone: Additional DNA sequences in this sample encode the identical CDR3. This chain uses TRBV29-1 with TRBJ1-2; D call uncertain. Trimming took off 3 bases at V and 2 bases at J, with 4 bases between the two ends. The CDR3 sequence is 11 residues long. Germline V gene lookup returns CDR1 SQVTM and CDR2 ANQGSEA. CDR3 in amino acids: CSVEQNYGYTF. The DNA for the CDR3 is TGCAGCGTTGAGCAGAACTATGGCTACACCTTC.

The J gene is TRBJ2-7, the V gene TRBV6-5; 7 bases align to TRBD2. Germline V gives CDR1 MNHEY, CDR2 SVGAGI. The length of the CDR3 is 15 residues. The J segment lost 1 base and the V segment lost 3 bases, leaving 6 bases of the junction unmatched. The CDR3 DNA reads as TGTGCCAGCAGTTATGAGCGGGGCCTTTCCTACGAGCAGTACTTC. It codes for CASSYERGLSYEQYF.

The CDR3 DNA sequence: TGTGCCAGCAGCCCGGGACTAGCGGACAATGAGCAGTTCTTC. Protein: CASSPGLADNEQFF. The rearrangement joins TRBV7-2 to TRBJ2-1; 11 bases match TRBD2. Per germline, CDR1 SGHTA and CDR2 FQGNSA. There are 14 residues in the CDR3. Trimming cost V 5 bases and J 5 bases; bases outside gene matches: 2.

The chain joins TRBV7-2 to TRBJ1-2, with 8 bases matching TRBD1. Trimming at V came to 6 bases and at J to 3 bases, leaving 9 bases not matched to a gene. CDR3 length equals 15 residues. Germline V CDR1 and CDR2: SGHTA, FQGNSA. CDR3 amino acids: CASRLDRAIHYGYTF. As DNA, the CDR3 is TGTGCCAGCAGACTGGACAGGGCCATACACTATGGCTACACCTTC.

This chain links TRBV6-1 with TRBJ2-3; possibly TRBD2 for D (5 bases). Between the trimmed V and J ends, which lost 2 bases and 4 bases, there was a span of 7 bases. Germline loops: CDR1 MNHNS, CDR2 SASEGT. CDR3 length: 13 residues. As DNA, the CDR3 is TGTGCCAGCAGTGAATCCGGGGCAGATACGCAGTATTTT. It codes for CASSESGADTQYF.

The rearrangement uses TRBV27 and TRBJ1-4, with 9 bases identical to TRBD1. With 6 bases clipped from V and 7 bases from J, the junction kept 6 bases outside the gene matches. This CDR3 comprises 14 residues. CDR1 is MNHEY and CDR2 is SMNVEV in the germline V gene (reference sequence). CDR3 sequence reads: CASSKQGAAEKLFF. The CDR3 region has the DNA TGTGCCAGCAGCAAACAGGGGGCGGCTGAAAAACTGTTTTTT.

The chain uses TRBV18 and TRBJ2-3, with a weak D call TRBD1 (6 bases). Trimming cost V 3 bases and J 0 bases, with 25 bases left between them. The CDR3 contains 20 residues. Germline lookup yields CDR1 KGHSH and CDR2 LQKENI. CDR3 amino acids: CASSPRVSGERPSSTDTQYF. DNA for the CDR3: TGTGCCAGCTCACCCCGGGTTTCAGGGGAGAGGCCATCTAGCACAGATACGCAGTATTTT.

The genes are TRBV2 and TRBJ2-3, with a tentative D call TRBD2 (6 bases). Germline-derived CDR1 and CDR2 are SNHLY and FYNNEI. The germline V and J ends were trimmed by 8 bases and 1 base, with 19 bases remaining between them. This CDR3 region has 16 residues. In DNA, the CDR3 is TGTGCCAGCTCCCAAGCCCTAGGAGGGGGCACAGATACGCAGTATTTT. Translation gives CASSQALGGGTDTQYF.

V and J are TRBV5-6 and TRBJ2-3; unclear D gene. The CDR3 is 13 amino acids. Germline CDR1 SGHDT, CDR2 YYEEEE. Trimming took 4 bases from V and 4 from J, leaving 10 bases between them. The CDR3 DNA sequence: TGTGCCAGCAGCCCTGCTCGGGCAGATACGCAGTATTTT. It encodes CASSPARADTQYF.

The chain couples TRBV5-6 to TRBJ2-6, with a weak D call TRBD1 (5 bases). CDR3 length: 17 residues. V gave up 0 bases and J gave up 3 bases, with 13 bases separating them. Germline loops: CDR1 SGHDT, CDR2 YYEEEE. For the CDR3, the DNA is TGTGCCAGCAGCTTGGTAGGGGCAGGGTATGGGGCCAACGTCCTGACTTTC. Protein: CASSLVGAGYGANVLTF.

The chain is built from TRBV5-6 and TRBJ2-2, with 7 bases identical to TRBD2. The V gene end was trimmed by 1 base and the J gene end by 4 bases; junction bases not matched to a gene: 4. This CDR3 is 15 amino acids long. Germline CDR1 reads SGHDT; CDR2 reads YYEEEE. Here the CDR3 reads CASSLMGGVTGELFF. CDR3 in DNA: TGTGCCAGCAGCTTGATGGGAGGGGTCACCGGGGAGCTGTTTTTT.

V is TRBV18 and J is TRBJ2-7; 7 positions agree with TRBD2. This CDR3 region has 16 residues. The germline gives CDR1 KGHSH, CDR2 LQKENI. Germline trimming cut 3 bases from V and 4 bases from J; bases unmatched to any gene: 12. CDR3 loop: CASSPQTPRESYEQYF. The DNA for the CDR3 is TGTGCCAGCTCACCTCAGACACCGCGGGAGTCTTACGAGCAGTACTTC.